These 29 T cell receptor beta chains were all obtained from the same sample, sequenced in a study of OX40 agonist ivuxolimab in advanced cancers. TCRdb's table, derived via immunoSEQ multiplex PCR, lists solely in-frame clones and lacks some. The table includes around 70,000 clones, roughly 80% detected once. The sequencing used CD4+ or CD8+ T cells sorted from blood, collected in a trial of the OX40 agonist ivuxolimab. All receptors derive from an adult with an advanced solid tumor such as melanoma, head and neck, liver or kidney cancer.

The CDR3 coding sequence is TGTGCCAGCAGAGGACAGGTTAACCATCAGCCCCAGCATTTT. Its translation: CASRGQVNHQPQHF. The rearrangement joins TRBV27 to TRBJ1-5; 7 bases align to TRBD1. The V and J ends lost 6 bases and 5 bases, in that order; junction bases with no gene match: 7. The V gene's germline CDR1 is MNHEY and CDR2 SMNVEV (reference sequence). This CDR3 has 14 residues.

This chain joins TRBV5-1 and TRBJ1-1; tentatively, D is TRBD1 (5 bases). The CDR3 has 11 residues. Germline loops: CDR1 SGHRS, CDR2 YFSETQ. The ends were cut back, 4 bases at V and 6 bases at J, with 7 bases in the middle. This chain's CDR3 is CASSLGAEAFF. CDR3 nucleotide sequence: TGCGCCAGCAGCCTGGGGGCTGAAGCTTTCTTT.

J is TRBJ2-5 and V is TRBV7-3; the D is unclear. Germline V gene sequence: CDR1 SGHTA, CDR2 FQGTGA. V was cut by 5 bases and J by 1 base, with 8 bases left in between. The CDR3 consists of 13 residues. The CDR3 loop is CASSLYPQETQYF. For the CDR3, the DNA is TGTGCCAGCAGCCTTTACCCCCAAGAGACCCAGTACTTC.

V usage is TRBV28 and J usage is TRBJ1-1; D is uncertain. Germline values: CDR1 MDHEN, CDR2 SYDVKM. This CDR3 region has 13 residues. V shed 4 bases and J shed 12 bases, with 18 bases lying between them. CDR3 coding DNA: TGTGCCAGCAGTTCTACTCTTACAGCTACTCCTTTCTTT. Its translation: CASSSTLTATPFF.

This rearrangement joins TRBV18 to TRBJ2-3; 7 bases map to TRBD1. V trimming: 4 bases; J trimming: 1 base; junction bases outside the gene matches: 8. There are 16 residues in the CDR3. CDR1 is KGHSH, CDR2 LQKENI, per germline. The CDR3 region has the DNA TGTGCCAGCTCACGATACAGGGGCGAAGGCACAGATACGCAGTATTTT. As protein: CASSRYRGEGTDTQYF. Variable domain in full (rest from reference TRBV18 and TRBJ2-3): NAGVMQNPRHLVRRRGQEARLRCSPMKGHSHVYWYRQLPEEGLKFMVYLQKENIIDESGMPKERFSAEFPKEGPSILRIQQVVRGDSAAYFCASSRYRGEGTDTQYFGPGTRLTVL.

The V and J genes are TRBV7-7 and TRBJ2-5; D is unresolved. Trimming removed 3 bases from V and 2 bases from J, with 1 base in between. CDR3 size: 11 residues. Per the germline V gene, CDR1 is SSHAT and CDR2 is FNYEAQ (reference sequence). The CDR3 DNA reads TGTGCCAGCAGCTTTCAAGAGACCCAGTACTTC. Residues: CASSFQETQYF.

The genes are TRBV6-6 and TRBJ2-7; 10 bases align to TRBD1. V lost 5 bases and J lost 2; bases outside the gene matches: 6. The CDR3 has 15 residues. CDR1 is MNHNY and CDR2 is SVGAGI in the germline V gene (reference sequence). DNA of the CDR3: TGTGCCAGCAGTGCGCGGACAGGGGGGCCCTACGAGCAGTACTTC. Protein sequence: CASSARTGGPYEQYF.

This chain links TRBV7-2 with TRBJ2-4; 11 bases map to TRBD2. Germline V gene lookup returns CDR1 SGHTA and CDR2 FQGNSA. There are 19 residues in the CDR3. V dropped 2 bases and J dropped 3; count of bases not matched to a gene: 12. In nucleotides, the CDR3 is TGTGCCAGCAGCTTAAGTCTGTTCCCGGGACTAGCGGACAAAAACATTCAGTACTTC. Its protein product is CASSLSLFPGLADKNIQYF.

The chain has TRBV5-5 and TRBJ1-2; D gene uncertain. The length of the CDR3 is 13 residues. CDR1 SGHKS and CDR2 YYEKEE come from the germline V gene (reference sequence). The V end lost 4 bases, the J end lost 8 bases, and 15 bases lay between the germline ends. The CDR3 DNA reads as TGTGCCAGCAGCGTGACGGGAGCGGGCGGCTACACCTTC. This gives the protein CASSVTGAGGYTF.

The rearrangement joins TRBV11-2 to TRBJ1-2; no firm D call. CDR3 size: 14 residues. V lost 7 bases, J lost 7 bases, and 19 bases lay in between. Germline lookup yields CDR1 SGHAT and CDR2 FQNNGV. The CDR3 coding sequence is TGTGCCAGCACCATGACCCCCAACCTCGGTGGCTACACCTTC. Its protein product is CASTMTPNLGGYTF.

This sequence joins TRBV27 and TRBJ2-7; 11 bases are a match to TRBD2. V lost 4 bases, J lost 4 bases, and 9 bases stayed unmatched. There are 16 residues in the CDR3. Germline-derived CDR1 and CDR2 are MNHEY and SMNVEV (reference sequence). The CDR3 is CASSSPGVAGGYEQYF. CDR3 DNA sequence: TGTGCCAGCAGTTCCCCGGGGGTAGCGGGAGGGTACGAGCAGTACTTC.

This clone came up once. The V call is TRBV20-1, the J call TRBJ2-1, with D perhaps matching TRBD2 (6 bases). This CDR3 is built from 11 residues. Trimming took off 7 bases at V and 10 bases at J, with 14 bases between the two ends. CDR1 DFQATT and CDR2 SNEGSKA come from the germline V gene (reference sequence). CDR3 residues: CSVGTGPEQFF. CDR3 bases: TGCAGTGTCGGGACTGGGCCGGAGCAGTTCTTC.

The chain carries TRBV10-3 and TRBJ2-5; TRBD2 is a possible D gene (5 bases). CDR1 is ENHRY, CDR2 SYGVKD, per germline. V shed 0 bases and J shed 1 base, with 9 bases lying between them. This CDR3 has 15 amino acids. The CDR3 nucleotides read TGTGCCATCAGTGAGTCTTACAGCGGCCAAGAGACCCAGTACTTC. It is translated as CAISESYSGQETQYF.

CDR3 protein: CASSPNYEQYF. CDR3 DNA: TGTGCCAGCAGCCCTAACTACGAGCAGTACTTC. The V gene is TRBV11-2, the J gene TRBJ2-7; D gene uncertain. The germline V gene has CDR1 SGHAT and CDR2 FQNNGV. CDR3 length: 11 residues. Trimming shortened V by 5 bases and J by 3 bases, and 5 bases separated the two germline ends.

This chain joins TRBV5-1 and TRBJ2-2; TRBD2 matches 8 bases. Germline V CDR1 and CDR2: SGHRS, YFSETQ. The CDR3 is 15 residues long. The ends lost 0 bases at V and 11 bases at J; junction bases unmatched: 9. CDR3 DNA sequence: TGCGCCAGCAGCTTGGCCCCCGGGACTAGGAAAGAGCTGTTTTTT. The encoded protein is CASSLAPGTRKELFF.

This clone was picked up a small number of times. The chain is built from TRBV18 and TRBJ2-1; 8 bases match TRBD2. This CDR3 is built from 17 residues. V gave up 2 bases and J gave up 2 bases; unmatched junction bases: 8. Germline V gene lookup returns CDR1 KGHSH and CDR2 LQKENI. The CDR3: CASSPFQAGETYNEQFF. CDR3 bases: TGTGCCAGCTCACCATTCCAAGCGGGGGAAACCTACAATGAGCAGTTCTTC.

The rearrangement joins TRBV7-8 to TRBJ2-1; TRBD2 matches 14 bases. Germline values: CDR1 SGHVS, CDR2 FQNEAQ. V dropped 5 bases and J dropped 9; count of bases not matched to a gene: 9. The CDR3 has 16 residues. Here the CDR3 reads CASSVGLAGDQGEQFF. As DNA, the CDR3 is TGTGCCAGCAGCGTGGGACTAGCGGGAGATCAGGGTGAGCAGTTCTTC.

The rearrangement uses TRBV4-2 and TRBJ2-3; 10 positions agree with TRBD2. CDR1 LGHNA and CDR2 YNFKEQ come from the germline V gene. This CDR3 region has 16 residues. V lost 0 bases, J lost 3 bases, and 3 bases stayed unmatched. For the CDR3, the DNA is TGTGCCAGCAGCCAAGACCGGACTAGCGGTACAGATACGCAGTATTTT. Protein sequence: CASSQDRTSGTDTQYF.

This clone was picked up a small number of times. V and J are TRBV11-1 and TRBJ2-3; 15 bases agree with TRBD2. The CDR3 is 18 amino acids. V shed 5 bases and J 1 base; nucleotides not matched to a gene: 7. CDR1 SGHAT and CDR2 FQDESV come from the germline V gene (reference sequence). CDR3 in DNA: TGTGCCAGCAGCCCCTGGACTAGCGGGGGGGCCGGCACAGATACGCAGTATTTT. It translates to CASSPWTSGGAGTDTQYF.

V gene TRBV7-2 combines with J gene TRBJ1-5, with a weak D call TRBD1 (6 bases). Trimming took 5 bases from V and 7 from J, leaving 15 bases between them. The V gene's germline CDR1 is SGHTA and CDR2 FQGNSA. The CDR3 extends over 14 amino acids. CDR3 sequence: CASSETGQEQPQHF. Here the CDR3 DNA reads TGTGCCAGCAGCGAAACAGGGCAAGAGCAGCCCCAGCATTTT.

The chain joins TRBV27 to TRBJ1-6, with 7 bases fitting TRBD1. The V gene's germline CDR1 is MNHEY and CDR2 SMNVEV (reference sequence). Losses at the gene ends were 5 bases for V and 10 bases for J; bases not matched to a gene: 8. The CDR3 runs 14 residues. The CDR3 nucleotides are TGTGCCAGCAGTACGACAGGGATAGGGTCACCCCTCCACTTT. It is translated as CASSTTGIGSPLHF.

The J gene is TRBJ2-2, the V gene TRBV28; tentative D call: TRBD1 (6 bases). This CDR3 region has 13 residues. V lost 8 bases, J lost 5 bases, and 12 bases lay in between. Germline V gene data show CDR1 as MDHEN and CDR2 as SYDVKM. As DNA, the CDR3 is TGTGCCAGCTACAGGGTCGGGACCGGGGAGCTGTTTTTT. Amino acids: CASYRVGTGELFF.

About this clone itself: The junction departs from the called germline gene at one end, perhaps through a read error. Other DNA variants within this sample encode the same CDR3. This rearrangement joins TRBV5-8 to TRBJ2-2, with TRBD1 matching over 8 bases. Germline V gives CDR1 SGHTS, CDR2 YDEGEE. The CDR3 length is 16 residues. The chain's CDR3 is CASSHYRGVDTGELFF. The CDR3 bases are TGTGCCAGCAGCCATTACAGGGGGGTGGACACCGGGGAGCTATTTTTT. The complete variable domain, with remaining parts taken from reference TRBV5-8 and TRBJ2-2, reads EAGVTQSPTHLIKTRGQQATLRCSPISGHTSVYWYQQALGLGLQFLLWYDEGEERNRGNFPPRFSGRQFPNYSSELNVNALELEDSALYLCASSHYRGVDTGELFFGEGSRLTVL.

V gene TRBV7-9 combines with J gene TRBJ2-4; no reliable D call. Germline V lookup: CDR1 SEHNR, CDR2 FQNEAQ (reference sequence). The CDR3 has 15 residues. Trimming took 1 base from V and 13 from J, leaving 20 bases between them. CDR3 bases: TGTGCCAGCAGCTTAGTCCAATCTGGACCCCACCGACAGTACTTC. Its protein is CASSLVQSGPHRQYF.

The V and J genes are TRBV7-3 and TRBJ2-2, with 12 bases aligning to TRBD2. V shed 3 bases, J shed 4 bases, and the junction held 0 bases outside the gene matches. From germline, CDR1 is SGHTA and CDR2 FQGTGA. This CDR3 has 15 residues. The chain's CDR3 is CASSLTSGSTGELFF. In DNA, the CDR3 is TGTGCCAGCAGCTTGACTAGCGGGAGCACCGGGGAGCTGTTTTTT.

This clone turned up a few times. The chain is built from TRBV7-9 and TRBJ2-3; D uncertain. Germline V gene data show CDR1 as SEHNR and CDR2 as FQNEAQ (reference sequence). The CDR3 spans 11 residues. V shed 3 bases and J shed 2 bases, with 0 bases lying between them. The CDR3 bases are TGTGCCAGCAGCTTCACAGATACGCAGTATTTT. Its translation: CASSFTDTQYF.

In nucleotides, the CDR3 is TGCGCCAGCAGGGGACAGGGGGCTGGGGTCAATTCACCCCTCCACTTT. Its protein is CASRGQGAGVNSPLHF. The V and J genes are TRBV5-1 and TRBJ1-6; 12 bases align to TRBD1. Germline CDR1 SGHRS, CDR2 YFSETQ. CDR3 size: 16 residues. The V and J ends lost 5 bases and 7 bases, in that order; junction bases with no gene match: 7.

The V call is TRBV6-5, the J call TRBJ1-4, with D maybe TRBD1 (5 bases). The CDR3 is 14 amino acids. Deletions cut 6 bases from V and 10 bases from J, with 18 bases between. Germline V gene data show CDR1 as MNHEY and CDR2 as SVGAGI. CDR3 amino acids: CASSPDPGIGKLFF. The CDR3 DNA sequence: TGTGCCAGCAGCCCCGACCCAGGGATCGGAAAACTGTTTTTT.

This clone appeared a single time. V is TRBV28 and J is TRBJ1-6; D may be TRBD1 (5 bases). This CDR3 has 15 residues. Germline V gene lookup returns CDR1 MDHEN and CDR2 SYDVKM. V was cut by 6 bases and J by 5 bases, with 14 bases left in between. CDR3 sequence reads: CASRPPQVDNSPLHF. The CDR3, as DNA: TGTGCCAGCAGGCCCCCACAGGTTGATAATTCACCCCTCCACTTT.